This TCR beta chain was found in a study of T cell responses to AZD1222 COVID-19 vaccine. About the study: The study pooled second doses at about 4 or about 12 weeks. Study results and limitations: Close to half of all spike-specific TCRs reportedly target regions of the variants that are unmutated. The study found vaccine-associated CD4 TCRs spanning spike, dominant at 160-218 and 743-854. Baseline serostatus was positive in only 5 to 7 AZD1222 recipients.

With V trimmed by 3 bases and J by 1 base, 8 bases remained unmatched. Germline assignment: CDR1 SGHNT and CDR2 YYREEE (reference sequence). CDR3 length: 16 residues. The data were produced by immunoSEQ multiplex PCR, yet TCRdb's version contains in-frame clones alone and is incomplete. The sample includes about 140,000 clones, around 90% of them seen just once. In the case of this clone: The antigen is undetermined.

The chain links TRBV5-4 to TRBJ2-5, with 8 nucleotides matching TRBD2. Sequenced here: peripheral blood, sampled on day 0 of AZD1222 vaccination. This clonotype was sampled from an adult in good health. In DNA, the CDR3 is TGTGCCAGCAGCTCCCGAGGACTAGCTTTCCAAGAGACCCAGTACTTC. It yields the protein CASSSRGLAFQETQYF.